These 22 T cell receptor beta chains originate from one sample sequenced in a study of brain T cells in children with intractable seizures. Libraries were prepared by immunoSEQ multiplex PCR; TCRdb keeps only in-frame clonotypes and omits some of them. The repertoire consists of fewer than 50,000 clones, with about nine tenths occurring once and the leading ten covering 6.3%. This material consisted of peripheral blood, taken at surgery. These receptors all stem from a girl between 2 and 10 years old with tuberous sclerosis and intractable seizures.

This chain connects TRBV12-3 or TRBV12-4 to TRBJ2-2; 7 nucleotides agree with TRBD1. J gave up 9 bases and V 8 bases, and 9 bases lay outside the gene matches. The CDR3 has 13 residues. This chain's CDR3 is CASWNEGGRELFF. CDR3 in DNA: TGTGCCAGCTGGAACGAAGGGGGCCGGGAGCTGTTTTTT.

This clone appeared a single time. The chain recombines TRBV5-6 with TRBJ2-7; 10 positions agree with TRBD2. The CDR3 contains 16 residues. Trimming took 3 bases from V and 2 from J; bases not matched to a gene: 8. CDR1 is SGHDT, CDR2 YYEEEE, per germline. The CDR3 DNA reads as TGTGCCAGCAGCTCCCTACCTACTAGCGGGGCCTACGAGCAGTACTTC. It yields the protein CASSSLPTSGAYEQYF.

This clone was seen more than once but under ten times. The chain's CDR3 is CASSVDENYGYTF. DNA for the CDR3: TGTGCCAGCAGCGTAGATGAAAACTATGGCTACACCTTC. The gene calls are TRBV9 and TRBJ1-2; D gene unclear. Germline assignment: CDR1 SGDLS and CDR2 YYNGEE. V gave up 0 bases and J gave up 2 bases, with 5 bases separating them. The CDR3 runs 13 residues.

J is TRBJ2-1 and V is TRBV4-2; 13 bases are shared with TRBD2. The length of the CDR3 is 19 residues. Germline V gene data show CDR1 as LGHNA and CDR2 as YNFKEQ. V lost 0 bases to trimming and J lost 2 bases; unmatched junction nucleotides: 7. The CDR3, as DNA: TGTGCCAGCAGCCAAGATACTAGCGGGGGGGCTCTCCCCTACAATGAGCAGTTCTTC. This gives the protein CASSQDTSGGALPYNEQFF.

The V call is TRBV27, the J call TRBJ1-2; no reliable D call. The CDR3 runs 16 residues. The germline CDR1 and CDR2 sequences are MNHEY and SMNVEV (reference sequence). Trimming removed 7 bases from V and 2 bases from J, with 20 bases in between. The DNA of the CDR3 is TGTGCCAGCAACCCCAGACGGCCGCAACTAAACTATGGCTACACCTTC. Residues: CASNPRRPQLNYGYTF.

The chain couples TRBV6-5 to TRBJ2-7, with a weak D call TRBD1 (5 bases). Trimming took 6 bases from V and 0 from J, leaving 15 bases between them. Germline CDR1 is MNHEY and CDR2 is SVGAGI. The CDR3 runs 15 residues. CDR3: CASSYGQGGSYEQYV. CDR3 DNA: TGTGCCAGCAGCTACGGGCAGGGTGGCTCCTACGAGCAGTACGTC.

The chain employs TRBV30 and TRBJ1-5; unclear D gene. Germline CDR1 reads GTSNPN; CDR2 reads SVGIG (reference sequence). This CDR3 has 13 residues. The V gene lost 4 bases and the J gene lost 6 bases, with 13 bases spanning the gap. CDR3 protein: CAWTSDPLQPQHF. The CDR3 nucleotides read TGTGCCTGGACCTCCGACCCCCTTCAGCCCCAGCATTTT.

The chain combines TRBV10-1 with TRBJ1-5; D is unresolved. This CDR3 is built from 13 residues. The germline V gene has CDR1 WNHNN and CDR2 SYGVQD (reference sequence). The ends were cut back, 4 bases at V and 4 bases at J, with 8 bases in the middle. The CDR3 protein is CASSVNRNQPQHF. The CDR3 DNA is TGCGCCAGCAGTGTTAACCGAAATCAGCCCCAGCATTTT.

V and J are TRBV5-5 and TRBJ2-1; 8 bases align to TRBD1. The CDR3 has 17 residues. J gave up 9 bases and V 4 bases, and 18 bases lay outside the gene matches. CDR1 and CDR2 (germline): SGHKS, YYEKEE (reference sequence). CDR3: CASSIVLPDRAGREQFF. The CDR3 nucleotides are TGTGCCAGCAGCATTGTTCTCCCGGACAGGGCCGGTCGTGAGCAGTTCTTC.

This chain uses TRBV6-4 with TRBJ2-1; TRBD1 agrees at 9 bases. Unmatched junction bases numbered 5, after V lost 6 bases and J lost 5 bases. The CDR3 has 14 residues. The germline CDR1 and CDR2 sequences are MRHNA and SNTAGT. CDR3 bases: TGTGCCAGCAGCCGGGACAGGGTAAACAATGAGCAGTTCTTC. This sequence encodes CASSRDRVNNEQFF.

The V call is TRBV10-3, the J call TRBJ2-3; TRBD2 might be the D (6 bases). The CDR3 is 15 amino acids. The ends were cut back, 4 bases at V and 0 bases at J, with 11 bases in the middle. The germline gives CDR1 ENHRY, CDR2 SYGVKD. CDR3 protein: CAISGDSSSTDTQYF. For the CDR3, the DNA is TGTGCCATCAGTGGGGACTCTTCTAGCACAGATACGCAGTATTTT.

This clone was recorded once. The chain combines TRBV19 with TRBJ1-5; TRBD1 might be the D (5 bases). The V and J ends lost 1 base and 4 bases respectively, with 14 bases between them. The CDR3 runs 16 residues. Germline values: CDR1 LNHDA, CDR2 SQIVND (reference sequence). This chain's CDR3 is CASSIVRTMTNQPQHF. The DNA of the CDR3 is TGTGCCAGTAGTATAGTCAGGACAATGACAAATCAGCCCCAGCATTTT.

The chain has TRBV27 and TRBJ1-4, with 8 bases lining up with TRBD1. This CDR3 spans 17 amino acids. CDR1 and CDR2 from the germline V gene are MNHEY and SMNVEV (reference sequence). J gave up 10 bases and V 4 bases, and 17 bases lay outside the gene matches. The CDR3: CASSSQKDRVFGRKLFF. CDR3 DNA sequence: TGTGCCAGCAGTTCACAAAAGGACAGGGTTTTTGGGCGAAAACTGTTTTTT.

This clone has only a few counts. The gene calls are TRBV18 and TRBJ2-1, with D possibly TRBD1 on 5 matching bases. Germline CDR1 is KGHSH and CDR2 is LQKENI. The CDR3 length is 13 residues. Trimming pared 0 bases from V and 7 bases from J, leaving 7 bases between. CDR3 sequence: CASSPPTVNEQFF. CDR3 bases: TGTGCCAGCTCACCACCGACAGTGAATGAGCAGTTCTTC.

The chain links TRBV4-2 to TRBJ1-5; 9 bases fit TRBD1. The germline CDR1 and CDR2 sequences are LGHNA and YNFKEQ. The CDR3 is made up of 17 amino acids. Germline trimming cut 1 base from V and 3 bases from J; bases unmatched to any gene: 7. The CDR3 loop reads CASSQAGGQGFNQPQHF. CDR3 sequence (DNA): TGTGCCAGCAGCCAAGCCGGGGGACAGGGCTTCAATCAGCCCCAGCATTTT.

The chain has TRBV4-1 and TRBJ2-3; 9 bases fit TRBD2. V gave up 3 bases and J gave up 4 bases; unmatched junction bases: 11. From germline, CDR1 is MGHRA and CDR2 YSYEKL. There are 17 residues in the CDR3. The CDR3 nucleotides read TGCGCCAGCAGCCACCCCTGGGGCGGGGGGGCCTCAGATACGCAGTATTTT. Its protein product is CASSHPWGGGASDTQYF.

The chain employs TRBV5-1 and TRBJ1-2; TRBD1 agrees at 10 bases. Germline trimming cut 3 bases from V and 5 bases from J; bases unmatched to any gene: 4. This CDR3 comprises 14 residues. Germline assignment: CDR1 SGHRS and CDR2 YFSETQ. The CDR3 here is CASSSRTGGYGYTF. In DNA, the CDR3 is TGCGCCAGCAGCTCTCGGACAGGGGGGTATGGCTACACCTTC. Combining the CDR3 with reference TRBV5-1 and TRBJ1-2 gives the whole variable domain KAGVTQTPRYLIKTRGQQVTLSCSPISGHRSVSWYQQTPGQGLQFLFEYFSETQRNKGNFPGRFSGRQFSNSRSEMNVSTLELGDSALYLCASSSRTGGYGYTFGSGTRLTVV.

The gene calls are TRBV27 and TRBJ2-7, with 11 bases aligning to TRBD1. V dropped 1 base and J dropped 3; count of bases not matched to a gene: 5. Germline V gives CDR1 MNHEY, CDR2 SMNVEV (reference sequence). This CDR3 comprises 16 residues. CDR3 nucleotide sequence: TGTGCCAGCAGTTTATTAGGACAGGGGGCAATCTACGAGCAGTACTTC. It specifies CASSLLGQGAIYEQYF.

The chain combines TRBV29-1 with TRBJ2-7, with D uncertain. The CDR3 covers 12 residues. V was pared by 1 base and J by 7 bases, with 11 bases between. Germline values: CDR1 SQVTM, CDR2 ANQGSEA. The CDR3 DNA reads TGCAGCGTTGAAGTAACCTTCGGGGAGCAGTACTTC. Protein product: CSVEVTFGEQYF.

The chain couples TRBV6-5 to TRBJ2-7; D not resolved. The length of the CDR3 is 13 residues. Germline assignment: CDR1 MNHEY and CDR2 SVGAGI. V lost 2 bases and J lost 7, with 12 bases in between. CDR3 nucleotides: TGTGCCAGCAGTTACCTTGGGCTGCGGGAGCAGTACGTC. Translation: CASSYLGLREQYV.

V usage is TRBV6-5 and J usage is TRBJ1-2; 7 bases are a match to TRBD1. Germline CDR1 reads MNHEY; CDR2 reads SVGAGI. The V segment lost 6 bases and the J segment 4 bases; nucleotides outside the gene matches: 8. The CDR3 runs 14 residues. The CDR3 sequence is CASSNDRAVYGYTF. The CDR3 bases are TGTGCCAGCAGCAACGACAGGGCAGTCTATGGCTACACCTTC.

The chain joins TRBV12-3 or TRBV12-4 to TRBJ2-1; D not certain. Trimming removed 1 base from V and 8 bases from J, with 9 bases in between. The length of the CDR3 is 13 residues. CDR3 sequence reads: CASSLEWWDEQFF. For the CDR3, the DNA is TGTGCCAGCAGTTTAGAGTGGTGGGATGAGCAGTTCTTC.